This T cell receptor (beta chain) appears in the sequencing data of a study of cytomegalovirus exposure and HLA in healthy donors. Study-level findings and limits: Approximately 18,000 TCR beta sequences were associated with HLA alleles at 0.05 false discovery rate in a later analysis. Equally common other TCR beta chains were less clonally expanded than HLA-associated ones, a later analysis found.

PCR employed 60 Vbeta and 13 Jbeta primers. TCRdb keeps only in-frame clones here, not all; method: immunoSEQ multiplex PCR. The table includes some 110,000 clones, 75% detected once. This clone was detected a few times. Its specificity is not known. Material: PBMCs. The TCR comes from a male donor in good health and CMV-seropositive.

CDR3 sequence reads: CASSPIQGWGEKLFF. DNA of the CDR3: TGCGCCAGCAGCCCCATCCAGGGGTGGGGTGAAAAACTGTTTTTT. The genes are TRBV5-1 and TRBJ1-4, with a tentative D call TRBD1 (6 bases). This CDR3 is built from 15 residues. V lost 4 bases and J lost 7, with 17 bases in between. CDR1 and CDR2 from the germline V gene are SGHRS and YFSETQ.